This T cell receptor (beta chain) was sequenced for a study of blood T cell repertoires in COVID-19. The protocol was immunoSEQ multiplex PCR, while the TCRdb copy is restricted to in-frame clones and leaves out a portion. The sample includes around 70,000 clones, 80% to 90% of them seen just once. This clone has a handful of counts. Looked up from germline, CDR1 is SGHRS and CDR2 is YFSETQ. The CDR3 is made up of 15 amino acids. With V trimmed by 4 bases and J by 4 bases, 6 bases remained unmatched. The sequence came from a man between 50 and 59 years old with active COVID-19. The source material was peripheral blood. The chain recombines TRBV5-1 with TRBJ1-5; 9 bases map to TRBD1. Here the CDR3 reads CASSVGTGLNQPQHF. The CDR3, as DNA: TGCGCCAGCAGCGTGGGGACAGGGCTAAATCAGCCCCAGCATTTT.